The entry that follows covers one T cell receptor beta chain sequence. Some clones are missing from TCRdb's copy, which holds only in-frame ones; the method was immunoSEQ multiplex PCR. The repertoire holds around 38,000 clones, with around 82% as singletons. This specimen comes from a study of OX40 agonist ivuxolimab in advanced cancers. With V trimmed by 4 bases and J by 7 bases, 10 bases remained unmatched. The CDR3 length is 15 residues. Germline CDR1 reads SGHNT; CDR2 reads YYREEE (reference sequence). The rearrangement uses TRBV5-4 and TRBJ2-5, with TRBD2 matching 10 bases. This clonotype was obtained from an adult with an advanced solid tumor such as melanoma, head and neck, liver or kidney cancer. This material consisted of CD4+ or CD8+ T cells sorted from blood, taken in a trial of the OX40 agonist ivuxolimab. CDR3 in amino acids: CASSRPGTSELTQYF. CDR3 DNA sequence: TGTGCCAGCAGCCGTCCCGGGACTAGCGAATTGACCCAGTACTTC.